The T cell receptor (beta chain) under discussion was sequenced for a study of cytomegalovirus exposure and HLA in healthy donors. This CDR3 is built from 16 residues. CDR1 and CDR2 from the germline V gene are SGHTA and FQGTGA. V lost 0 bases and J 1 base, leaving 11 bases between the germline ends. Vbeta (60) and Jbeta (13) primers were used in the PCR. Sequenced by immunoSEQ multiplex PCR; TCRdb stores in-frame clones only, minus some. This sample has approximately 110,000 clones, with more than 75% found just once. Sequenced: PBMCs. The chain links TRBV7-3 to TRBJ2-3; no clear D gene. The TCR sequence derives from a man aged 40-49 years in good health and CMV-seronegative. CDR3 bases: TGTGCCAGCAGCTTAACTGCGGCTTCGCGCACAGATACGCAGTATTTT. Its translation: CASSLTAASRTDTQYF.